Below are 28 T cell receptor beta chains sequenced from a single sample in a study of monozygotic twins with inflammatory bowel disease. Using the 5' RACE reads, TCRdb records one entry per CDR3 protein without DNA. This listing includes just over 300,000 distinct CDR3 sequences. Sequencing used blood. Receptors were obtained from a human donor with ulcerative colitis or Crohn's disease, or a healthy co-twin of an affected twin (not recorded which).

The chain is built from TRBV29-1 and TRBJ2-3; TCRdb gives TRBD2 as the D gene, but with no DNA this cannot be confirmed. CDR3 length: 13 residues. Germline V lookup: CDR1 SQVTM, CDR2 ANQGSEA. CDR3 sequence: CSETSGKADTQYF.

The chain is built from TRBV18 and TRBJ2-3. Germline V CDR1 and CDR2: KGHSH, LQKENI. There are 13 residues in the CDR3. The CDR3 here is CASSQGSTDTQYF.

The V call is TRBV5-1, the J call TRBJ1-2; TCRdb's assignment of TRBD1 cannot be checked, as there is no DNA. CDR3 size: 15 residues. Germline CDR1 is SGHRS and CDR2 is YFSETQ. The chain's CDR3 is CASSFSGGDLYGYTF.

The rearrangement uses TRBV29-1 and TRBJ2-7; there is no DNA to check the TCRdb D call of TRBD1. This CDR3 comprises 15 residues. Germline V gives CDR1 SQVTM, CDR2 ANQGSEA. The CDR3 sequence: CSVVTGTGGSYEQYF.

This sequence joins TRBV28 and TRBJ2-2. This CDR3 is built from 15 residues. Germline V gives CDR1 MDHEN, CDR2 SYDVKM. The chain's CDR3 is CASREPNKVTGELFF.

The J gene is TRBJ1-1, the V gene TRBV10-3; there is no DNA to check the TCRdb D call of TRBD1. Germline values: CDR1 ENHRY, CDR2 SYGVKD. The CDR3 consists of 15 residues. CDR3 amino acids: CAISPRDTMNTEAFF.

This chain connects TRBV7-2 to TRBJ2-5; the D call from TCRdb, TRBD1, cannot be confirmed without DNA. CDR1 and CDR2 from the germline V gene are SGHTA and FQGNSA. CDR3 length: 15 amino acids. This CDR3 reads CASSPGEYRQETQYF.

The chain joins TRBV15 to TRBJ1-4. CDR3 length: 18 residues. From germline, CDR1 is LNHNV and CDR2 YYDKDF (reference sequence). CDR3 sequence reads: CATSRDAAGRATNEKLFF.

The rearrangement uses TRBV7-2 and TRBJ1-2; TCRdb's D gene call, TRBD1, goes unchecked for lack of DNA. The germline V gene has CDR1 SGHTA and CDR2 FQGNSA. The CDR3 runs 14 residues. The chain's CDR3 is CASSWGQRNYGYTF.

Here the CDR3 reads CASSHQGTGTDEQYF. The chain links TRBV12-3 or TRBV12-4 to TRBJ2-7; TCRdb designates TRBD1, a call that cannot be tested without DNA. This CDR3 has 15 residues.

This chain uses TRBV7-2 with TRBJ2-3. The CDR3 is 11 amino acids. CDR1 is SGHTA, CDR2 FQGNSA, per germline. The CDR3 is CASSLAVRQYF.

This sequence joins TRBV20-1 and TRBJ1-2; TCRdb's D gene call, TRBD1, goes unchecked for lack of DNA. The CDR3 totals 14 residues. CDR1 and CDR2 from the germline V gene are DFQATT and SNEGSKA (reference sequence). CDR3 in amino acids: CSARNRQGARGYTF.

The chain has TRBV20-1 and TRBJ1-1; without DNA, the TCRdb call of TRBD1 cannot be checked. CDR3 length: 14 residues. Germline V CDR1 and CDR2: DFQATT, SNEGSKA (reference sequence). CDR3 region: CSAILQGLFAEAFF.

This sequence joins TRBV6-5 and TRBJ1-5. CDR3 length: 15 amino acids. Germline CDR1 MNHEY, CDR2 SVGAGI. The CDR3 here is CASSYSIGPTMPQHF.

The chain joins TRBV5-5 to TRBJ1-4. In germline, CDR1 is SGHKS, CDR2 YYEKEE (reference sequence). This CDR3 is built from 16 residues. CDR3 protein: CASSRLGVSTNEKLFF. The variable domain in full, completed from reference TRBV5-5 and TRBJ1-4, reads DAGVTQSPTHLIKTRGQQVTLRCSPISGHKSVSWYQQVLGQGPQFIFQYYEKEERGRGNFPDRFSARQFPNYSSELNVNALLLGDSALYLCASSRLGVSTNEKLFFGSGTQLSVL.

The V and J genes are TRBV3-1 and TRBJ2-5; TCRdb selects TRBD1, and the lack of DNA leaves this call unchecked. Germline V gives CDR1 LGHDT, CDR2 YNNKEL (reference sequence). The CDR3 spans 16 residues. CDR3 in amino acids: CASSQTLTGSQETQYF.

This chain uses TRBV29-1 with TRBJ2-3; TCRdb lists TRBD1, though no DNA is available to test this call. This CDR3 has 15 amino acids. CDR1 is SQVTM, CDR2 ANQGSEA, per germline. CDR3 region: CSVEYLEDNTDTQYF.

V is TRBV7-2 and J is TRBJ2-1; TCRdb reports TRBD2, a call that lacks DNA to check it against. The CDR3 contains 15 residues. The germline V gene encodes CDR1 SGHTA and CDR2 FQGNSA. CDR3 loop: CASSPAQRGGLEKFF.

The J gene is TRBJ2-7, the V gene TRBV4-3; TCRdb returns TRBD2, unconfirmable since there is no DNA. Germline V gene lookup returns CDR1 LGHNA and CDR2 YSLEER. The CDR3 runs to 15 residues. The CDR3 sequence: CASSQGASGAYEQYF.

The chain joins TRBV29-1 to TRBJ1-3. The CDR3 runs to 13 residues. Germline V gene data show CDR1 as SQVTM and CDR2 as ANQGSEA. CDR3 loop: CSVVSDSGNTIYF.

This chain connects TRBV7-2 to TRBJ1-2; the TCRdb D gene call, TRBD1, has no DNA to confirm it. CDR1 and CDR2 from the germline V gene are SGHTA and FQGNSA. This CDR3 is 13 amino acids long. This CDR3 is CASSAPGPYGYTF.

This chain joins TRBV20-1 and TRBJ2-2; no DNA is available, so the TRBD1 call from TCRdb remains unchecked. The CDR3 contains 14 residues. CDR1 DFQATT and CDR2 SNEGSKA come from the germline V gene (reference sequence). CDR3: CSARTGLNTGELFF.

This chain joins TRBV5-1 and TRBJ2-7; TCRdb indicates TRBD2, and absent DNA this call remains unverified. CDR3 length: 12 amino acids. Germline V gene sequence: CDR1 SGHRS, CDR2 YFSETQ. CDR3 loop: CASRREAYEQYF.

J is TRBJ2-7 and V is TRBV7-2. The CDR3 sequence is 11 residues long. Germline CDR1 SGHTA, CDR2 FQGNSA. CDR3 loop: CASSQYYEQYF.

Frequency places this clonotype as medium-sized. V and J are TRBV5-1 and TRBJ2-3; TCRdb picks TRBD1, but there is no DNA to check that call. From germline, CDR1 is SGHRS and CDR2 YFSETQ. The CDR3 extends over 15 amino acids. CDR3 sequence: CASSLEGRAMDTQYF.

The V gene is TRBV2, the J gene TRBJ1-5. Germline V CDR1 and CDR2: SNHLY, FYNNEI. The CDR3 length is 15 residues. The CDR3 loop reads CASSEGREVNQPQHF.

The chain is built from TRBV12-3 or TRBV12-4 and TRBJ1-1; absent DNA, TCRdb's TRBD1 call cannot be checked. There are 15 residues in the CDR3. CDR3: CASSFVGTGSTEAFF.

The CDR3: CSARGGANEKLFF. The rearrangement joins TRBV20-1 to TRBJ1-4. CDR3 length: 13 amino acids. Germline CDR1 is DFQATT and CDR2 is SNEGSKA (reference sequence).